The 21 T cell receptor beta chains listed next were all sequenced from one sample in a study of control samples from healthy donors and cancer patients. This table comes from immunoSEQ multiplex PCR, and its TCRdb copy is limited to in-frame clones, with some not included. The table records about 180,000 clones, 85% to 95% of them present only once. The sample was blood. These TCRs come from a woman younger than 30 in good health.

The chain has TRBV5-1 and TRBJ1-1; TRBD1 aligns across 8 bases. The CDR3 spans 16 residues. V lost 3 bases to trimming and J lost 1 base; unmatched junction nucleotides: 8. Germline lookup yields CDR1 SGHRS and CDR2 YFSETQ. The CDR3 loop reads CASSSDSGTGNTEAFF. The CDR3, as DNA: TGCGCCAGCAGCTCTGACTCCGGGACAGGGAACACTGAAGCTTTCTTT.

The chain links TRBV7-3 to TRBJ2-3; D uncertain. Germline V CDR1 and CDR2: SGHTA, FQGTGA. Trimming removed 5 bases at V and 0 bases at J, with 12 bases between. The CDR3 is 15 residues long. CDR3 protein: CASSPNPVSTDTQYF. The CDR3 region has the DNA TGTGCCAGCAGCCCCAATCCGGTGAGCACAGATACGCAGTATTTT.

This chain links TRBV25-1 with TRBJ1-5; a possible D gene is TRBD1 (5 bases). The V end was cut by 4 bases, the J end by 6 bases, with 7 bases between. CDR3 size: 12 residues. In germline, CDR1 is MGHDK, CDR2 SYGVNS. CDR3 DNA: TGTGCCAGCAGTGTAGGGGTTCAGCCCCAGCATTTT. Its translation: CASSVGVQPQHF. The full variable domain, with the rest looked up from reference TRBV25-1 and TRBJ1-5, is EADIYQTPRYLVIGTGKKITLECSQTMGHDKMYWYQQDPGMELHLIHYSYGVNSTEKGDLSSESTVSRIRTEHFPLTLESARPSHTSQYLCASSVGVQPQHFGDGTRLSIL.

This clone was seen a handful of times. CDR3 in amino acids: CASRPPWDPYEQYF. The CDR3, as DNA: TGTGCCAGCAGGCCCCCGTGGGACCCCTACGAGCAGTACTTC. J is TRBJ2-7 and V is TRBV11-2; D is tentatively TRBD1 or TRBD2 (5 bases each). The CDR3 length is 14 residues. The V gene lost 6 bases and the J gene lost 2 bases, with 14 bases spanning the gap. From germline, CDR1 is SGHAT and CDR2 FQNNGV.

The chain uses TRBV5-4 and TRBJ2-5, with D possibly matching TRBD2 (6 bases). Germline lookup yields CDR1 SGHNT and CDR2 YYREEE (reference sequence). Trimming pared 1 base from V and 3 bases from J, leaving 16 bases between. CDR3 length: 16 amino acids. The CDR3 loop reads CASSLYRGGGEETQYF. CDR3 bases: TGTGCCAGCAGCTTGTATAGAGGCGGCGGGGAAGAGACCCAGTACTTC.

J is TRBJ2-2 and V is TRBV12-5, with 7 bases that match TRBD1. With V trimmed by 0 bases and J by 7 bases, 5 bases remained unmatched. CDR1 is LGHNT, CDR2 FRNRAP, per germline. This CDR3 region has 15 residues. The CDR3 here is CASGLVRQGHGELFF. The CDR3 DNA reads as TGTGCTAGTGGTTTGGTACGACAGGGTCACGGGGAGCTGTTTTTT.

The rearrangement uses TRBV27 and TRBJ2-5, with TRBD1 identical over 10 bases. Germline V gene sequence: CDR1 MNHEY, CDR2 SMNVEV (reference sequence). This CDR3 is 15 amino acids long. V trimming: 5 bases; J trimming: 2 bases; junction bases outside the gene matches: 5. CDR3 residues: CASSTRDRGQETQYF. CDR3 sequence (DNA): TGTGCCAGCAGTACCCGGGACAGGGGACAAGAGACCCAGTACTTC.

CDR3 in amino acids: CASRRGASSGNTIYF. CDR3 nucleotide sequence: TGTGCCAGTAGGAGAGGGGCCTCCTCTGGAAACACCATATATTTT. V gene TRBV19 combines with J gene TRBJ1-3; D possibly corresponds to TRBD1 (5 bases). V was cut by 6 bases and J by 0 bases, with 12 bases left in between. This CDR3 is 15 amino acids long. Germline assignment: CDR1 LNHDA and CDR2 SQIVND (reference sequence).

CDR3 DNA: TGTGCCAGCAGCCACGACGGGAACTATGGCTACACCTTC. Translated: CASSHDGNYGYTF. V and J are TRBV5-5 and TRBJ1-2; D is ambiguous. Germline V gene data show CDR1 as SGHKS and CDR2 as YYEKEE (reference sequence). Trimming shortened V by 4 bases and J by 2 bases, and 9 bases separated the two germline ends. This CDR3 is 13 amino acids long.

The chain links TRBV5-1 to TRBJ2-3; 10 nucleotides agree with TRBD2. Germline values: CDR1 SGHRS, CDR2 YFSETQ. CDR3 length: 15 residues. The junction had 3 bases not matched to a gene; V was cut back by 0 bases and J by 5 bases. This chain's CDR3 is CASSLDGLAVDTQYF. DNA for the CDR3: TGCGCCAGCAGCTTGGATGGACTAGCGGTAGATACGCAGTATTTT.

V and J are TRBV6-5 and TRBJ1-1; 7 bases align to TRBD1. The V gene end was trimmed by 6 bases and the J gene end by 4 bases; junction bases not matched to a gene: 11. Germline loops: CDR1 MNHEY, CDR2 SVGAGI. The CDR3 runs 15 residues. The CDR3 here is CASRGNRGRVTEAFF. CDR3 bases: TGTGCCAGCAGGGGTAACAGGGGCCGGGTCACTGAAGCTTTCTTT.

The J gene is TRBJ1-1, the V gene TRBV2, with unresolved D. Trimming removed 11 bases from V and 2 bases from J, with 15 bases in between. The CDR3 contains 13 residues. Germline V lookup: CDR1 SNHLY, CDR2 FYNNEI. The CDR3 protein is CAAGREVNTEAFF. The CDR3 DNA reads TGTGCCGCAGGAAGGGAGGTCAACACTGAAGCTTTCTTT.

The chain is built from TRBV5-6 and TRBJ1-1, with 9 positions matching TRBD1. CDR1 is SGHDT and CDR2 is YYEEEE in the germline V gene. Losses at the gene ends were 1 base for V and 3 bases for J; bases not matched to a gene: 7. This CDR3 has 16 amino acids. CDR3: CASSLRWRQGDTEAFF. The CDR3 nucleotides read TGTGCCAGCAGCTTGAGGTGGAGACAGGGGGACACTGAAGCTTTCTTT.

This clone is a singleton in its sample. In nucleotides, the CDR3 is TGTGCCAGCAGCTTCGAGGGGGCGAGCGGAAACACCATATATTTT. This gives the protein CASSFEGASGNTIYF. The chain carries TRBV5-4 and TRBJ1-3; 7 bases are a match to TRBD1. Germline V gives CDR1 SGHNT, CDR2 YYREEE (reference sequence). The V and J ends lost 2 bases and 4 bases, in that order; junction bases with no gene match: 6. This CDR3 is built from 15 residues.

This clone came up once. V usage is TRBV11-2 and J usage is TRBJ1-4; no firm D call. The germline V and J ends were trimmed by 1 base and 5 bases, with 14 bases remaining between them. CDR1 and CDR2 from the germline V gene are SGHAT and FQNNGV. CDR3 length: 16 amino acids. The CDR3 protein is CASSLVVGRSNEKLFF. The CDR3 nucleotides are TGTGCCAGCAGCTTAGTCGTCGGCCGGTCGAATGAAAAACTGTTTTTT.

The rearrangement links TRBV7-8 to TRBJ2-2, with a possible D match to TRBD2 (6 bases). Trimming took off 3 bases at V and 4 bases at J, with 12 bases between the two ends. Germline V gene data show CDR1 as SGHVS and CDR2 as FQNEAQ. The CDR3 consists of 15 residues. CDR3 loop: CASSFRGDTTGELFF. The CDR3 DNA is TGTGCCAGCAGCTTCCGCGGGGATACCACCGGGGAGCTGTTTTTT.

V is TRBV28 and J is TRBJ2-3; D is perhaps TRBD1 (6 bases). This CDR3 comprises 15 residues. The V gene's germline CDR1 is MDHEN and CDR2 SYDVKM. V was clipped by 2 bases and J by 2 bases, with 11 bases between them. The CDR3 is CASSLKGEPTDTQYF. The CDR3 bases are TGTGCCAGCAGTTTAAAGGGGGAACCCACAGATACGCAGTATTTT.

CDR3 in amino acids: CASWGRNTEAFF. The DNA of the CDR3 is TGTGCCAGCTGGGGCAGGAACACTGAAGCTTTCTTT. The chain carries TRBV2 and TRBJ1-1, with D tentatively TRBD1 (5 bases). Germline-derived CDR1 and CDR2 are SNHLY and FYNNEI. The CDR3 consists of 12 residues. The ends were cut back, 8 bases at V and 1 base at J, with 8 bases in the middle.

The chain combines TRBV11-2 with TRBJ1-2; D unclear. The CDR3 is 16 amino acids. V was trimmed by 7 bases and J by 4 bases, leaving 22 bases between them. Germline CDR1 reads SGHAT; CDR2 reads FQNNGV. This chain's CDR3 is CASTPGEVGRFYGYTF. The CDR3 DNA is TGTGCCAGCACCCCTGGGGAGGTCGGGAGGTTCTATGGCTACACCTTC.

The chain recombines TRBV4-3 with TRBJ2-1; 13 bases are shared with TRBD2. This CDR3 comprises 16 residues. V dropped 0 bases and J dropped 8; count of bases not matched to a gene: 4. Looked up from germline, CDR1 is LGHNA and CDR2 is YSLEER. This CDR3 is CASSQDRGLAGDEQFF. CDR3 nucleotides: TGCGCCAGCAGCCAAGATCGCGGACTAGCGGGAGATGAGCAGTTCTTC.

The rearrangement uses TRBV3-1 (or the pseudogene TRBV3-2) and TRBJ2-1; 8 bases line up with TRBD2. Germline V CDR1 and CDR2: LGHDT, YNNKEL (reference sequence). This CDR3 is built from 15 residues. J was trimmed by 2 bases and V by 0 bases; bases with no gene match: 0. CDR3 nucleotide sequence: TGTGCCAGCAGCCAAGAAGCGGGAGCCTACAATGAGCAGTTCTTC. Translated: CASSQEAGAYNEQFF.